The clone carrying this T cell receptor (beta chain) has only one observation. Generated by immunoSEQ multiplex PCR, the TCRdb table keeps only in-frame clones and is missing some. The sample carries about 73,000 clones, approximately 87% recorded once. Time point noted: blood 4 weeks post-SBRT, at nephrectomy. This sample's treatment: 15 Gy SBRT to primary tumor, nephrectomy 4 weeks later. After SBRT, blood was collected at 2 and 4 weeks, plus baseline. These data come from a study of radiation and T cells in renal cell carcinoma. CDR3 size: 16 residues. CDR1 is SGDLS, CDR2 YYNGEE, per germline. The V and J ends lost 3 bases and 2 bases, in that order; junction bases with no gene match: 7.

This rearrangement joins TRBV9 to TRBJ1-3; 8 positions agree with TRBD1. The source was blood, collected from a patient whose treatment included radiotherapy and nephrectomy. The TCR sequence derives from an older woman with renal cell carcinoma. CDR3 sequence (DNA): TGTGCCAGCAGCGAGAACCCAGGGGGCACTGGAAACACCATATATTTT. It yields the protein CASSENPGGTGNTIYF. Filled out from reference TRBV9 and TRBJ1-3, the complete variable domain reads DSGVTQTPKHLITATGQRVTLRCSPRSGDLSVYWYQQSLDQGLQFLIQYYNGEERAKGNILERFSAQQFPDLHSELNLSSLELGDSALYFCASSENPGGTGNTIYFGEGSWLTVV.